This TCR beta chain comes out of a study of regulatory T cells in long-lasting Graves disease. Per the germline V gene, CDR1 is SGHTA and CDR2 is FQGNSA. The CDR3 loop spans 15 amino acids. Unmatched junction bases numbered 3, after V lost 5 bases and J lost 1 base. Arm-PCR of CDR3 regions with iRepertoire HTBI primers generated TCR beta libraries. TCRdb reprocessed the multiplex PCR reads via MiXCR and lists one record per CDR3 protein. The sample consists of approximately 470,000 distinct CDR3 sequences, around 15% of them appearing once. This clonotype turned up a few times. Time point in this sample: newly diagnosed GD, antithyroid drugs for less than 3 months. PBMC RNA was the source of the TCR library. The sample was also linked to a second study, of T cells in Graves' hyperthyroidism and ophthalmopathy. From that report: Diagnoses rested on clinical symptoms, serum thyroxine and TRAb, thyroid ultrasound and orbital computed tomography.

The specimen was peripheral blood mononuclear cells (PBMCs), collected at new diagnosis, from a patient treated with antithyroid drugs. This TCR came from a man aged 35 to 55 with Graves disease. The chain links TRBV7-2 to TRBJ2-2; TRBD2 agrees at 8 bases. CDR3 sequence: CASSILAENTGELFF. The DNA of the CDR3 is TGTGCCAGCAGCATACTAGCGGAGAACACCGGGGAGCTGTTTTTT.